This T cell receptor (beta chain) stems from a study of CD8+CD57+ T cells in acquired aplastic anemia. Across the study: Sorted CD4+ and CD8+ cells yielded DNA averaging roughly 3.3 ug.

Profiling of TCR beta VDJ combinations and CDR3 sequences used genomic DNA as template. TCRdb recomputed calls from the reads with MiXCR, one row per CDR3 protein. The sample has hundreds of thousands of distinct CDR3 sequences, 82% seen once. Of note for this clonotype: No conserved phenylalanine or tryptophan ends this CDR3, so it is likely a read error.

There are 14 residues in the CDR3. Germline loops: CDR1 DFQATT, CDR2 SNEGSKA (reference sequence). V gave up 4 bases and J gave up 7 bases; unmatched junction bases: 3. Patients sequenced had flow cytometry evidence of CD8+CD57+ cell expansion. Specimen: sorted CD4+, CD8+, or CD8+CD57+ T cells (not recorded which) from PBMCs. The chain uses TRBV20-1 and TRBJ2-1; TRBD2 agrees at 14 bases. This clonotype was obtained from a human donor with aplastic anemia. DNA for the CDR3: TGCAGTGCTACCGGGACTAGCGGGAGAAATGAGCAGTTCTAC. Encoded protein: CSATGTSGRNEQFY.